The sequence of this T cell receptor (beta chain) was determined in a study of T cell repertoires in cytomegalovirus infection. Overall study: TCR beta signatures that were public indicated CMV infection and matching HLA type.

This CDR3 is 15 amino acids long. The germline gives CDR1 MDHEN, CDR2 SYDVKM. The ends were cut back, 4 bases at V and 0 bases at J, with 12 bases in the middle. Study results and limitations: HLA-C-restricted CMV clonotypes gave the most frequent clonotype in two of eight donors. Identification of carriers of CMV plus the relevant HLA was achieved through cumulative public TCR beta family frequency.

There are a few counts of this clonotype. Its antigen is as yet unknown. Using its own MiXCR run on the reads, TCRdb lists one record per CDR3 protein. The top ten hold roughly a tenth of the sample, which has 400,000 to 550,000 distinct CDR3 sequences, about 11% seen once. Material: PBMCs. This chain joins TRBV28 and TRBJ2-5; a possible D gene is TRBD2 (6 bases). The origin of this receptor is a human donor in good health (CMV status not recorded). Some clones in this sample may be carry-over from other donors' samples. CDR3 sequence: CASSSLAENQETQYF. Here the CDR3 DNA reads TGTGCCAGCAGTTCCTTAGCGGAAAACCAAGAGACCCAGTACTTC.